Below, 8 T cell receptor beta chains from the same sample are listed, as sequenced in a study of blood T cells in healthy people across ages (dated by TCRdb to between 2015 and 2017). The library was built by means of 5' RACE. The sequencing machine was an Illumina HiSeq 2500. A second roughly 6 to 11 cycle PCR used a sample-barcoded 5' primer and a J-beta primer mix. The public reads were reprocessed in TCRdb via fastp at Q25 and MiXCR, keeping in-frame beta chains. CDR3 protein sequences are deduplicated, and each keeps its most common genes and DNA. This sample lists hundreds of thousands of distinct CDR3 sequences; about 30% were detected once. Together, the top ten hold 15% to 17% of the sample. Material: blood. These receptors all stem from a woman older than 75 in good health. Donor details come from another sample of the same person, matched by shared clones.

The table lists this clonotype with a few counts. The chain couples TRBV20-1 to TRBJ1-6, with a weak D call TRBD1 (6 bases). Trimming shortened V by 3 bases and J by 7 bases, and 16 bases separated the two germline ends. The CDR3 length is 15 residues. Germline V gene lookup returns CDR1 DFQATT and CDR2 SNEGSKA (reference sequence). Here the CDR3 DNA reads TGCAGTGCTAGGGTTTTGCAGGGGTGGAATTCACCCCTCCACTTT. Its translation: CSARVLQGWNSPLHF.

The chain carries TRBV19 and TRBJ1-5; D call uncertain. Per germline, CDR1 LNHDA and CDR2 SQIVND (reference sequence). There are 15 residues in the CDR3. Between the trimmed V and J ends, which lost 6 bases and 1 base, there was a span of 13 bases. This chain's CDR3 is CASSSTGASNQPQHF. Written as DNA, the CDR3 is TGTGCCAGTAGCTCTACGGGCGCGAGCAATCAGCCCCAGCATTTT.

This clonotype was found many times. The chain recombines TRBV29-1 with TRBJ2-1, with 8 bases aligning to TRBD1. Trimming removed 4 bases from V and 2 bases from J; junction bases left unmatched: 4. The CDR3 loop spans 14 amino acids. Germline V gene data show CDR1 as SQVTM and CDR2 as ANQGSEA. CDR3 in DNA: TGCAGCGTTGGAGCGACAGGGGCCTACAATGAGCAGTTCTTC. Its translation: CSVGATGAYNEQFF.

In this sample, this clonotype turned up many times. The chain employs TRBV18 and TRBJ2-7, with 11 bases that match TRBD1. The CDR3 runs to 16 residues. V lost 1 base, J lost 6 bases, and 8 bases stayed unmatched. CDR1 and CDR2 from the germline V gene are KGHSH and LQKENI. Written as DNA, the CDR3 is TGTGCCAGCTCACCACTTACCGGGACAGGGGGTTCCGAGCAGTACTTC. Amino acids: CASSPLTGTGGSEQYF. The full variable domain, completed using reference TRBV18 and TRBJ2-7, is NAGVMQNPRHLVRRRGQEARLRCSPMKGHSHVYWYRQLPEEGLKFMVYLQKENIIDESGMPKERFSAEFPKEGPSILRIQQVVRGDSAAYFCASSPLTGTGGSEQYFGPGTRLTVT.

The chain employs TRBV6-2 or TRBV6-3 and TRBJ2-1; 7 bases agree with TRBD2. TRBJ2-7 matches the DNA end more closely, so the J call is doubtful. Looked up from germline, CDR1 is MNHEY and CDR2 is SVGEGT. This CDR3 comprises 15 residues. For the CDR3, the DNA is TGTGCCAGCGGACCCCGGGACGGGGACTACAATGAGCAGTACTTC. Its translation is CASGPRDGDYNEQYF.

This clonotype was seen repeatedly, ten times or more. In DNA form, the CDR3 reads TGCAGTGCTACGACAGGGGACAATCAGCCCCAGCATTTT. It yields the protein CSATTGDNQPQHF. The rearrangement links TRBV20-1 to TRBJ1-5; 8 nucleotides agree with TRBD1. Germline lookup yields CDR1 DFQATT and CDR2 SNEGSKA (reference sequence). The CDR3 runs to 13 residues. V was pared by 4 bases and J by 3 bases, with 2 bases of the junction left unmatched.

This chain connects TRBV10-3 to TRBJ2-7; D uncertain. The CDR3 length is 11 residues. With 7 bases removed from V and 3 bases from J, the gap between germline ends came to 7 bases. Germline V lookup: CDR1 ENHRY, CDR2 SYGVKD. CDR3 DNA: TGTGCCATCAATTCCTACTACGAGCAGTACTTC. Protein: CAINSYYEQYF.

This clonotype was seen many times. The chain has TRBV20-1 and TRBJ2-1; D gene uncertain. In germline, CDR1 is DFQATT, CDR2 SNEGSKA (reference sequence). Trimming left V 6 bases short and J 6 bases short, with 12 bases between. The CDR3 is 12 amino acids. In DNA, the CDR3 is TGCAGTGCCGCCCCCAGCTTCAATGAGCAGTTCTTC. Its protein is CSAAPSFNEQFF.